This T cell receptor beta chain was retrieved from a study of Ad26.COV2.S vaccination and SARS-CoV-2 variants. The overall study: Intramuscularly, Ad26.COV2.S was given either once or twice, 56 days apart.

The CDR3 runs to 13 residues. CDR1 and CDR2 (germline): MNHEY, SMNVEV (reference sequence). Germline trimming cut 5 bases from V and 4 bases from J; bases unmatched to any gene: 4. The treatment was: some 20 received Ad26.COV2.S at low or high dose, single or two shots; roughly five received placebo; per-sample allocation not given. Material that was analyzed had been drawn on day 63 after the first vaccine or placebo injection. The assay was immunoSEQ multiplex PCR, and TCRdb's table has in-frame clones only and misses some. Of roughly 700,000 clones listed, around 89% are singletons. The TCR originated in a person between 18 and 59 years old who received the Ad26.COV2.S COVID-19 vaccine or a placebo. The material sequenced was peripheral blood, taken in a trial of Ad26.COV2.S vaccine versus placebo. The rearrangement uses TRBV27 and TRBJ2-5, with 7 bases matching TRBD2. In nucleotides, the CDR3 is TGTGCCAGCAGTCGCGGGAGAGTAGAGACCCAGTACTTC. It yields the protein CASSRGRVETQYF.